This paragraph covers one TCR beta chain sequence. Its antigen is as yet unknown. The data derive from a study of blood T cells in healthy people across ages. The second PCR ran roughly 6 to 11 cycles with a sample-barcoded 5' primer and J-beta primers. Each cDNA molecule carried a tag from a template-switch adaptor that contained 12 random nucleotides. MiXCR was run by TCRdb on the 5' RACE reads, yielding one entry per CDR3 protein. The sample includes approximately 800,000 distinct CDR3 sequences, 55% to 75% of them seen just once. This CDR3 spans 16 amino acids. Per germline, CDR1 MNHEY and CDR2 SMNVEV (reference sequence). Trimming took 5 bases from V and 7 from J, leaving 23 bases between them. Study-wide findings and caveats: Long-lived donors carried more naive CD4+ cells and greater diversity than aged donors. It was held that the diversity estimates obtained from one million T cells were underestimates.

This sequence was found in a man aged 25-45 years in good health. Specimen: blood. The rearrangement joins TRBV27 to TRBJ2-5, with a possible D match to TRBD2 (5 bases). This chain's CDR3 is CASSPAVGLKRGTQYF. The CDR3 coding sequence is TGTGCCAGCAGTCCTGCTGTAGGACTGAAAAGAGGGACCCAGTACTTC.